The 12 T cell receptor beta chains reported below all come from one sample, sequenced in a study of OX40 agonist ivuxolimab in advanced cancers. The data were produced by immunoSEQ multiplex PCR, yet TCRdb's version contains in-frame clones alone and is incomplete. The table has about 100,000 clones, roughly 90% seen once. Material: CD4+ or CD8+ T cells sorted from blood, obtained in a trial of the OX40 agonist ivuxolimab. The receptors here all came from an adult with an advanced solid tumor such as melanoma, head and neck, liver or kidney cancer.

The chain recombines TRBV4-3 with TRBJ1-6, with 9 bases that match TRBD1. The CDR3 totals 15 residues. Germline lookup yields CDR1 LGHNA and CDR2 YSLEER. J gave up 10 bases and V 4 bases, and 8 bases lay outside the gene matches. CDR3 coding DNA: TGCGCCAGCAGCCGGGACAGGGCGAGTGGGTCACCCCTCCACTTT. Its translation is CASSRDRASGSPLHF.

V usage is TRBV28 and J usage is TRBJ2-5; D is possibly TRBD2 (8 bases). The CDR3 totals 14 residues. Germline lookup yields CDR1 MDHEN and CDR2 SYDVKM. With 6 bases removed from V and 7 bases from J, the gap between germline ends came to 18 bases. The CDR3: CASSLPGGTATQYF. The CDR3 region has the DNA TGTGCCAGCAGCCTGCCGGGAGGGACAGCGACCCAGTACTTC.

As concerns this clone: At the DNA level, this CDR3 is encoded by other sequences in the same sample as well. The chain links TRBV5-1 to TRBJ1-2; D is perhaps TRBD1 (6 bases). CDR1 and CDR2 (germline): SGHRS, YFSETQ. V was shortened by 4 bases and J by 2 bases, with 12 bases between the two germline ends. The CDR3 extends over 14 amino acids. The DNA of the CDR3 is TGCGCCAGCAGCCTGGGGGGGCAAAACTATGGCTACACCTTC. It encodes CASSLGGQNYGYTF.

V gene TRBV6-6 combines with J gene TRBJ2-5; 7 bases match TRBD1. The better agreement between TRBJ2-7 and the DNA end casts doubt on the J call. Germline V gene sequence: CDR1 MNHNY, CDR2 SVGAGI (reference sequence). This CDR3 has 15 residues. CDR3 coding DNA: TGTGCCAGCAGGGGGTTGACAGGGACCCCCTACGAGCAGTACTTC. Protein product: CASRGLTGTPYEQYF.

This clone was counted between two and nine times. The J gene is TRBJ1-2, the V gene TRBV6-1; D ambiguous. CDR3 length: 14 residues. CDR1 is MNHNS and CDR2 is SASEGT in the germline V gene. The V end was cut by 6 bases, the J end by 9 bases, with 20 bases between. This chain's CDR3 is CASRRGREQWSYTF. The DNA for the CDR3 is TGTGCCAGCAGAAGAGGTAGGGAACAATGGAGCTACACCTTC.

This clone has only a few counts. For the CDR3, the DNA is TGTGCCAGCAGCTCCTGGGACAGGGGGGAGCAGTACTTC. This encodes CASSSWDRGEQYF. The genes are TRBV7-9 and TRBJ2-7; 11 bases fit TRBD1. This CDR3 has 13 residues. The J segment lost 7 bases and the V segment lost 4 bases, leaving 3 bases of the junction unmatched. Germline lookup yields CDR1 SEHNR and CDR2 FQNEAQ (reference sequence).

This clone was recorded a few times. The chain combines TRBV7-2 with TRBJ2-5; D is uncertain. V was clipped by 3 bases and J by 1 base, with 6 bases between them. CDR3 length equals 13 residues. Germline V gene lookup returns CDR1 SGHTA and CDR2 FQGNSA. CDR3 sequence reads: CASSFSPQETQYF. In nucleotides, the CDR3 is TGTGCCAGCAGCTTTTCCCCCCAAGAGACCCAGTACTTC.

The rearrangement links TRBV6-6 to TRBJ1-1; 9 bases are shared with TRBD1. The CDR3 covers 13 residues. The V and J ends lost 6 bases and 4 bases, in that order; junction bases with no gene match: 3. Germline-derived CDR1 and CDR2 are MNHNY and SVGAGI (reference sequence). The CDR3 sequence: CASSADRGTEAFF. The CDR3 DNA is TGTGCCAGCAGCGCGGACAGGGGCACTGAAGCTTTCTTT.

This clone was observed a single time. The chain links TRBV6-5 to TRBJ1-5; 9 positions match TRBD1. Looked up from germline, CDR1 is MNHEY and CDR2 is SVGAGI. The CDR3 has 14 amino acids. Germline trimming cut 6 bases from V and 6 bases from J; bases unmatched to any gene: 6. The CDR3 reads CASRRTGGGQPQHF. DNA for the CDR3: TGTGCCAGCAGACGAACAGGGGGCGGTCAGCCCCAGCATTTT.

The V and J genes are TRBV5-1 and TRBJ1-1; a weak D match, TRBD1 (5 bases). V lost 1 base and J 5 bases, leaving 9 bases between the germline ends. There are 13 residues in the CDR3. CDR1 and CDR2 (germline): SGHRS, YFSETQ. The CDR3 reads CASSLMGGTEAFF. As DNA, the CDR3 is TGCGCCAGCAGCTTGATGGGGGGAACTGAAGCTTTCTTT.

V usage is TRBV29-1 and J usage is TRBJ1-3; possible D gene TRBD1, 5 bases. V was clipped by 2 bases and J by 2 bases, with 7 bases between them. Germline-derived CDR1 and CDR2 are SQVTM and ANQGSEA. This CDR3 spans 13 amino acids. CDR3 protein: CSVEQGTGNTIYF. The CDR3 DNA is TGCAGCGTTGAACAGGGTACTGGAAACACCATATATTTT.

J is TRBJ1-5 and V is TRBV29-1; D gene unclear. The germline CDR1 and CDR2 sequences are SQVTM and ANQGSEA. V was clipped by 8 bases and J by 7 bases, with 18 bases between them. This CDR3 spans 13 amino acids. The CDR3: CSTLGGHGQPQHF. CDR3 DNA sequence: TGCAGCACTCTGGGAGGGCATGGACAGCCCCAGCATTTT.